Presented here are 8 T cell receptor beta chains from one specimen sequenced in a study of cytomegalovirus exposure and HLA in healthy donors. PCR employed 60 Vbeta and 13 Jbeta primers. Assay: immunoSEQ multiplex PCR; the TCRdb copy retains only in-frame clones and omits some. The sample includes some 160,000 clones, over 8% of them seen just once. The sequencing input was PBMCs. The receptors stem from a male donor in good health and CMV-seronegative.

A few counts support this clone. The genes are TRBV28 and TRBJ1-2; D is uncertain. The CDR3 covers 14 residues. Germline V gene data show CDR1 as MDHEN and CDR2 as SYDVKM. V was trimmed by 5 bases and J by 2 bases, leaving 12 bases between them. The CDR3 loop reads CASSPHTLNYGYTF. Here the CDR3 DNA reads TGTGCCAGCAGTCCCCACACATTAAACTATGGCTACACCTTC.

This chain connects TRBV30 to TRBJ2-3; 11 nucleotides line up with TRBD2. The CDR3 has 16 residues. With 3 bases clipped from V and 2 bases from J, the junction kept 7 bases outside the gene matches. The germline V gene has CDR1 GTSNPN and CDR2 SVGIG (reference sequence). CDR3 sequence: CAWREGLAAFTDTQYF. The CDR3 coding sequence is TGTGCCTGGAGGGAGGGACTAGCGGCATTCACAGATACGCAGTATTTT.

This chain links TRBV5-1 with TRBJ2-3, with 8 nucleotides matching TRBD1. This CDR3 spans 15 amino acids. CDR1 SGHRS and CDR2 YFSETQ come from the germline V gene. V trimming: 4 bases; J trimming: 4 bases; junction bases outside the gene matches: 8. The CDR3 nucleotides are TGCGCCAGCAGCCGACTTGACAGGGGTTCAGATACGCAGTATTTT. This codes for CASSRLDRGSDTQYF.

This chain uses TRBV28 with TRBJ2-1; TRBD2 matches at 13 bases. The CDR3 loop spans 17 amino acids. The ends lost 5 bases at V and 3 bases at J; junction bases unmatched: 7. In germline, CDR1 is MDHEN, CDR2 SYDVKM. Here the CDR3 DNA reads TGTGCCAGCAGTGCGACTAGCGGGGGGCGCATCTACAATGAGCAGTTCTTC. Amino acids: CASSATSGGRIYNEQFF.

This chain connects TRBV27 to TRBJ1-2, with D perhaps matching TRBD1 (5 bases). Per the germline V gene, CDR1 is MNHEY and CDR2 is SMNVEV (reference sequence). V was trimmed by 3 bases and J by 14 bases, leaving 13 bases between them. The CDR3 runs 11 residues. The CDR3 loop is CASSFPQGWTF. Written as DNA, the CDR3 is TGTGCCAGCAGTTTCCCCCAGGGATGGACCTTC.

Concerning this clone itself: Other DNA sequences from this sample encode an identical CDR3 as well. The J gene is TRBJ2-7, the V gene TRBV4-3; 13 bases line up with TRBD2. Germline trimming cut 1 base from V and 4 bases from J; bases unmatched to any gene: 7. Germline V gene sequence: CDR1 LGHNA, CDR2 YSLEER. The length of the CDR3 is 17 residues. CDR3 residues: CASSQGLAGGSIYEQYF. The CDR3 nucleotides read TGCGCCAGCAGCCAAGGACTAGCGGGGGGATCTATTTACGAGCAGTACTTC.

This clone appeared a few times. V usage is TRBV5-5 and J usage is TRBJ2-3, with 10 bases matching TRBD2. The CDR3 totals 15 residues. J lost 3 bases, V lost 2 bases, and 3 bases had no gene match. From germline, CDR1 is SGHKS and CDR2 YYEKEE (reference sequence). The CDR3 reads CASSLAGGPTDTQYF. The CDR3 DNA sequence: TGTGCCAGCAGCTTAGCGGGAGGGCCGACAGATACGCAGTATTTT.

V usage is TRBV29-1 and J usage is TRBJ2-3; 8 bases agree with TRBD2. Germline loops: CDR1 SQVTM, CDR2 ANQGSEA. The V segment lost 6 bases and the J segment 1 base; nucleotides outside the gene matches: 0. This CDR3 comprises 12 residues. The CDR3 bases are TGCAGCGTCGGGGGGGGCACAGATACGCAGTATTTT. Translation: CSVGGGTDTQYF.